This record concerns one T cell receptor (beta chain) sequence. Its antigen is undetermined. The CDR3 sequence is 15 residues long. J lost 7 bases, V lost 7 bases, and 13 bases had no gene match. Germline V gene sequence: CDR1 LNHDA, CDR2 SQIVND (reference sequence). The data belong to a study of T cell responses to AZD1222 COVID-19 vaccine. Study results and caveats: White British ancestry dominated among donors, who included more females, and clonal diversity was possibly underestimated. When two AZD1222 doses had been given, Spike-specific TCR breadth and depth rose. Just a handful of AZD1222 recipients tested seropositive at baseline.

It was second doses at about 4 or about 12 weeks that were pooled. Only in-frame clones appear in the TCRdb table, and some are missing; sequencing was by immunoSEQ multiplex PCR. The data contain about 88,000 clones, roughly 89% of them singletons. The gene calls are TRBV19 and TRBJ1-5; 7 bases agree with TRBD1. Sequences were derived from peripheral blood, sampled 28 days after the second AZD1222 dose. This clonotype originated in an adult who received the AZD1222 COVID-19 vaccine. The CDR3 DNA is TGTGCCAGTATCGATGGGGCAGGGGGAAGGCAGCCCCAGCATTTT. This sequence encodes CASIDGAGGRQPQHF.